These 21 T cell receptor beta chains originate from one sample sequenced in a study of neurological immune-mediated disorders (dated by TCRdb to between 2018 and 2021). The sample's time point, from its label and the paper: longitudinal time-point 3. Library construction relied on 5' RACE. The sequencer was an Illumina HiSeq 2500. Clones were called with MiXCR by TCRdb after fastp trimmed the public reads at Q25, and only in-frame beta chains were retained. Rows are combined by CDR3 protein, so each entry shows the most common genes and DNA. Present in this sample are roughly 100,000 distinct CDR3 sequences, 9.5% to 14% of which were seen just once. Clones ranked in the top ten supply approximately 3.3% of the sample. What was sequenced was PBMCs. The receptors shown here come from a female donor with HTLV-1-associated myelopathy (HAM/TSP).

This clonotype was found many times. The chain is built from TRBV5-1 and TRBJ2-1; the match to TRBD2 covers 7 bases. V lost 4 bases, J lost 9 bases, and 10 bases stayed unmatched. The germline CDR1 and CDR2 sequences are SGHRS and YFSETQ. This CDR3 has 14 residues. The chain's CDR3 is CASSLRTSGSEQFF. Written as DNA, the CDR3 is TGCGCCAGCAGCCTCCGGACTAGTGGGAGTGAGCAGTTCTTC.

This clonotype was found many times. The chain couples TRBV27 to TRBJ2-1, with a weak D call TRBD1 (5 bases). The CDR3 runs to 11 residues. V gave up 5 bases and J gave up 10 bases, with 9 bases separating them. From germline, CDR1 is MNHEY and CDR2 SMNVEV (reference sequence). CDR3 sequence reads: CASSPNREQFF. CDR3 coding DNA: TGTGCCAGCAGTCCCAACAGGGAGCAGTTCTTC.

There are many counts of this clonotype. CDR3 coding DNA: TGCAGCGGGGGACAGGGGGCTAGTGGCTACACCTTC. Its translation: CSGGQGASGYTF. The chain combines TRBV29-1 with TRBJ1-2; 12 positions agree with TRBD1. V gave up 7 bases and J gave up 7 bases; unmatched junction bases: 4. CDR3 length: 12 residues. CDR1 is SQVTM, CDR2 ANQGSEA, per germline.

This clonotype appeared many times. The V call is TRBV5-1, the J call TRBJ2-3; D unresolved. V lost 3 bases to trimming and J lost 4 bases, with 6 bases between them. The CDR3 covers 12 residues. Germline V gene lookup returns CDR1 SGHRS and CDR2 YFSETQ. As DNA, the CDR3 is TGCGCCAGCAGCTGGGCGTCAGATACGCAGTATTTT. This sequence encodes CASSWASDTQYF. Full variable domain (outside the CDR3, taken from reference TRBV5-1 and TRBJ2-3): KAGVTQTPRYLIKTRGQQVTLSCSPISGHRSVSWYQQTPGQGLQFLFEYFSETQRNKGNFPGRFSGRQFSNSRSEMNVSTLELGDSALYLCASSWASDTQYFGPGTRLTVL.

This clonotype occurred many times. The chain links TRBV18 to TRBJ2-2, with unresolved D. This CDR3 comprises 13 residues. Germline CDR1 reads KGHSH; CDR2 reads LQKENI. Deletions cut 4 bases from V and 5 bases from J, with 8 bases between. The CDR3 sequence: CASSHPRTGELFF. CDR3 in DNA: TGTGCCAGCTCACACCCCCGAACCGGGGAGCTGTTTTTT.

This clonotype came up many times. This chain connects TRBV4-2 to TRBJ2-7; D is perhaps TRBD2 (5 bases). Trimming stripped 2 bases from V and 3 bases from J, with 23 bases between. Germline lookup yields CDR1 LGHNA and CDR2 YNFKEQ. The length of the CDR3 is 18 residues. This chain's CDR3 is CASSQIPESGKEVYEQYF. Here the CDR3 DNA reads TGTGCCAGCAGCCAAATACCCGAGTCCGGGAAGGAGGTCTACGAGCAGTACTTC.

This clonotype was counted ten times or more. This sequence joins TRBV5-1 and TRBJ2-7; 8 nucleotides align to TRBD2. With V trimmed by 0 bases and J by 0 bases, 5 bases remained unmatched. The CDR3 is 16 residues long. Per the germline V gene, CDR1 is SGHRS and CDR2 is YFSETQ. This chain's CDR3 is CASSLALAGISYEQYF. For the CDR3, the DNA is TGCGCCAGCAGCTTGGCCTTAGCGGGGATCTCCTACGAGCAGTACTTC.

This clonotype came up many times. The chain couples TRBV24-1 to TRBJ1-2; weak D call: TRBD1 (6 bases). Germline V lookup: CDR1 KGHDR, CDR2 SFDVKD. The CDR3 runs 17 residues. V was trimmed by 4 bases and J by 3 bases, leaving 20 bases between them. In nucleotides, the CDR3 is TGTGCCACCAGTGACCTCCTACAGGGCGGTTGTGACTATGGCTACACCTTC. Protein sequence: CATSDLLQGGCDYGYTF.

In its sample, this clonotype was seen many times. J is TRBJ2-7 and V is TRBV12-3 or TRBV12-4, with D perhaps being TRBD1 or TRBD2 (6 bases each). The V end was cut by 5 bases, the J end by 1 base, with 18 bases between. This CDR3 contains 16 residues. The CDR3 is CASSPGGGGGSYEQYF. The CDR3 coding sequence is TGTGCCAGCAGTCCCGGAGGGGGTGGGGGATCCTACGAGCAGTACTTC.

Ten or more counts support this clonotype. Here the CDR3 reads CASSRLSTDTGELFF. DNA for the CDR3: TGCGCCAGCAGCAGACTGTCCACCGACACCGGGGAGCTGTTTTTT. The genes are TRBV5-1 and TRBJ2-2; D gene uncertain. Germline CDR1 and CDR2: SGHRS and YFSETQ. This CDR3 contains 15 residues. The V and J ends lost 4 bases and 3 bases respectively, with 13 bases between them.

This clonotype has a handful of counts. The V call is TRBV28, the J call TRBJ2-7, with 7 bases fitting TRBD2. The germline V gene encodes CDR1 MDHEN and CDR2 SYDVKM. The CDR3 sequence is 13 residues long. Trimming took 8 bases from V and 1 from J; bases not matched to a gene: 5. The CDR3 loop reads CASGRGGSYEQYF. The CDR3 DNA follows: TGTGCCAGCGGGAGGGGAGGATCCTACGAGCAGTACTTC.

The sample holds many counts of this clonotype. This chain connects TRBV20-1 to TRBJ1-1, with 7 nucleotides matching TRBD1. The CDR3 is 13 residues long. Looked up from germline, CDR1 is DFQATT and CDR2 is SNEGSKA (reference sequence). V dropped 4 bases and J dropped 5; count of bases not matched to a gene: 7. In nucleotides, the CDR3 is TGCAGTGCTACTAACAACAGGGGAACTGAAGCTTTCTTT. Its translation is CSATNNRGTEAFF.

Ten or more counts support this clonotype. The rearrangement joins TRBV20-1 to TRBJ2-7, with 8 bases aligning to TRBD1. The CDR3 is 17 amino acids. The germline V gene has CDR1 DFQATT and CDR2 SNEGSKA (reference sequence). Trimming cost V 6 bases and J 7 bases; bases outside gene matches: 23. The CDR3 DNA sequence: TGCAGTGCAACCGGGACAGGAACTACCGGCGTTATCGGGGAGCAGTACTTC. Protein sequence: CSATGTGTTGVIGEQYF.

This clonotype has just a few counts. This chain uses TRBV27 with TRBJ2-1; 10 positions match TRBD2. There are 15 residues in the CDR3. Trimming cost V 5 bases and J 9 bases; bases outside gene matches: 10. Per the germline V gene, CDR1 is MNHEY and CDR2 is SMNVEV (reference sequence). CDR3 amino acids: CASSPTSGVRGEQFF. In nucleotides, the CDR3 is TGTGCCAGCAGTCCAACTAGCGGGGTTAGAGGTGAGCAGTTCTTC.

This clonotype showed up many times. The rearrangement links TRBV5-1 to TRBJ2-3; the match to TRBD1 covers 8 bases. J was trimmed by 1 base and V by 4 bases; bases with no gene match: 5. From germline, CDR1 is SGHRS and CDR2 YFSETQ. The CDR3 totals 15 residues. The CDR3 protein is CASSPGRGRTDTQYF. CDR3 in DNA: TGCGCCAGCAGCCCAGGCAGGGGGCGCACAGATACGCAGTATTTT.

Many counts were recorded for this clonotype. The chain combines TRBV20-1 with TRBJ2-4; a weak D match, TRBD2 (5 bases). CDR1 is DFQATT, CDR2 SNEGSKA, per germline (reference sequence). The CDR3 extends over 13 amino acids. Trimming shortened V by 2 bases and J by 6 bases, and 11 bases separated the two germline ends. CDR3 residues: CSARSGFGNIQYF. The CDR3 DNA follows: TGCAGTGCTAGATCGGGGTTTGGAAACATTCAGTACTTC.

The chain's CDR3 is CASSVSGSGANVLTF. As DNA, the CDR3 is TGTGCCAGCAGCGTTAGCGGCTCTGGGGCCAACGTCCTGACTTTC. The chain joins TRBV7-3 to TRBJ2-6; D may be TRBD2 (6 bases). Germline V lookup: CDR1 SGHTA, CDR2 FQGTGA. The CDR3 has 15 residues. V was shortened by 5 bases and J by 0 bases, with 8 bases between the two germline ends.

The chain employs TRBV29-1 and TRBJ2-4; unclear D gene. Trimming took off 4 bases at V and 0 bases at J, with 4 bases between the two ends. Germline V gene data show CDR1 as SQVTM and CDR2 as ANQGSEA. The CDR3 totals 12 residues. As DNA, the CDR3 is TGCAGCGTTGGACTAGCCAAAAACATTCAGTACTTC. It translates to CSVGLAKNIQYF.

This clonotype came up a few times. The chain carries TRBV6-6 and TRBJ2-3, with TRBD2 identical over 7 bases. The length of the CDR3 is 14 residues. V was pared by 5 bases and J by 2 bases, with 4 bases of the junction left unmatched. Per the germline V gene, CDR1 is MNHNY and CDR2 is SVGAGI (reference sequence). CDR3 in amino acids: CASSTGLYTDTQYF. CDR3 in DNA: TGTGCCAGCAGTACGGGACTATACACAGATACGCAGTATTTT.

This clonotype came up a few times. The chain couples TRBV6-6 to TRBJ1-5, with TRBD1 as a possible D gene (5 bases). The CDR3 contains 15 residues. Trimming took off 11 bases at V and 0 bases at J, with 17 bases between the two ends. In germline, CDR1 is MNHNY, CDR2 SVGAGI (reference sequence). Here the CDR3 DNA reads TGTGCCTCCTCACGGGGCATTTATAGCAATCAGCCCCAGCATTTT. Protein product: CASSRGIYSNQPQHF.

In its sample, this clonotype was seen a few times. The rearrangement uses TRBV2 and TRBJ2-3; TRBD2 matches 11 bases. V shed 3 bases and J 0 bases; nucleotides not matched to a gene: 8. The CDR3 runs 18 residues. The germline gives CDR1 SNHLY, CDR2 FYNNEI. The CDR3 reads CASSDSTSGGLSTDTQYF. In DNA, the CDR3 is TGTGCCAGCAGTGATTCAACTAGCGGGGGCCTTAGCACAGATACGCAGTATTTT.